Below, 27 T cell receptor beta chains from the same sample are listed, as sequenced in a study of blood T cells in healthy people across ages. Sample-barcoded 5' priming and a J-beta primer mix drove a second PCR of about 7 to 11 cycles. TCRdb reanalysed the 5' RACE reads using MiXCR and keeps one entry per CDR3 protein. This sample has hundreds of thousands of distinct CDR3 sequences, with roughly 53% found just once. Specimen: blood. The origin of the receptors is a man aged 55 to 70 in good health.

As concerns this clonotype: One end of the junction fails to match germline, which may point to a read error. This chain connects TRBV6-2 or TRBV6-3 to TRBJ1-2; D ambiguous. Germline-derived CDR1 and CDR2 are MNHEY and SVGEGT. CDR3 size: 13 residues. This chain's CDR3 is CVSSFQRARGYTF. DNA for the CDR3: TGTGTCAGCAGTTTTCAAAGGGCGCGGGGCTACACCTTC.

Written as DNA, the CDR3 is TGCGCCAGCAGCCCTACTCTAGCGGGGGCCTACAATGAGCAGTTCTTC. Encoded protein: CASSPTLAGAYNEQFF. This rearrangement joins TRBV4-1 to TRBJ2-1, with 10 nucleotides matching TRBD2. This CDR3 spans 16 amino acids. Trimming removed 4 bases from V and 2 bases from J; junction bases left unmatched: 5. Germline-derived CDR1 and CDR2 are MGHRA and YSYEKL.

The rearrangement joins TRBV10-2 to TRBJ1-2, with 11 nucleotides matching TRBD1. V lost 8 bases, J lost 4 bases, and 6 bases stayed unmatched. Germline V lookup: CDR1 WSHSY, CDR2 SAAADI. The CDR3 is 14 amino acids. CDR3 loop: CASRMGQGVYGYTF. DNA for the CDR3: TGCGCCAGCCGTATGGGACAGGGGGTCTATGGCTACACCTTC.

This chain uses TRBV7-9 with TRBJ1-1; weak D call: TRBD1 (5 bases). V lost 5 bases, J lost 6 bases, and 13 bases lay in between. The CDR3 consists of 13 residues. Germline V CDR1 and CDR2: SEHNR, FQNEAQ (reference sequence). The CDR3 protein is CASSVQEGPEAFF. CDR3 nucleotide sequence: TGTGCCAGCAGCGTGCAGGAGGGACCTGAAGCTTTCTTT.

Remarks on this clonotype: One end of the junction fails to match germline, which may point to a read error. The chain links TRBV7-8 to TRBJ1-4, with TRBD1 matching 9 bases. Germline CDR1 and CDR2: SGHVS and FQNEAQ. The CDR3 extends over 14 amino acids. The CDR3 DNA reads as TGTGCCAGCAGATTAGGACAGGGGCCCGAAAAACTGTTTTTT. Its translation: CASRLGQGPEKLFF.

J is TRBJ2-3 and V is TRBV20-1, with 15 bases fitting TRBD2. V lost 6 bases to trimming and J lost 5 bases; unmatched junction nucleotides: 9. The CDR3 totals 16 residues. Germline V gives CDR1 DFQATT, CDR2 SNEGSKA (reference sequence). CDR3 loop: CSAHSGLAGGGDTQYF. CDR3 nucleotides: TGCAGTGCACACTCGGGACTAGCGGGGGGTGGAGATACGCAGTATTTT.

This clonotype was counted a few times. This sequence joins TRBV10-2 and TRBJ2-7; TRBD1 or TRBD2 may be the D gene (5 bases each). CDR1 is WSHSY, CDR2 SAAADI, per germline. This CDR3 is 14 amino acids long. Trimming left V 6 bases short and J 0 bases short, with 12 bases between. In nucleotides, the CDR3 is TGCGCCAGCAGCGCTGAGGGGAGCTCCTACGAGCAGTACTTC. Translating gives CASSAEGSSYEQYF.

V usage is TRBV5-1 and J usage is TRBJ1-6; D gene unclear. Germline V lookup: CDR1 SGHRS, CDR2 YFSETQ. The germline V and J ends were trimmed by 4 bases and 5 bases, with 16 bases remaining between them. This CDR3 region has 16 residues. The CDR3 spells CASSPSALSDNSPLHF. Here the CDR3 DNA reads TGCGCCAGCAGCCCCTCGGCACTATCAGATAATTCACCCCTCCACTTT.

The chain is built from TRBV9 and TRBJ1-4, with no clear D. The CDR3 runs to 15 residues. Trimming pared 0 bases from V and 4 bases from J, leaving 10 bases between. The germline CDR1 and CDR2 sequences are SGDLS and YYNGEE. CDR3 region: CASSVDARSNEKLFF. CDR3 DNA: TGTGCCAGCAGCGTAGACGCGAGGAGTAATGAAAAACTGTTTTTT.

This clonotype came up a few times. The V gene is TRBV5-1, the J gene TRBJ1-6; D is unresolved. The V gene lost 4 bases and the J gene lost 5 bases, with 10 bases spanning the gap. Germline V CDR1 and CDR2: SGHRS, YFSETQ. The CDR3 consists of 14 residues. This CDR3 is CASSPTADNSPLHF. DNA of the CDR3: TGCGCCAGCAGCCCCACCGCGGATAATTCACCCCTCCACTTT.

This rearrangement joins TRBV20-1 to TRBJ1-2, with TRBD1 matching 9 bases. Germline V gene sequence: CDR1 DFQATT, CDR2 SNEGSKA (reference sequence). There are 14 residues in the CDR3. The V and J ends lost 3 bases and 2 bases, in that order; junction bases with no gene match: 4. The CDR3 nucleotides read TGCAGTGCTAGGGGACAGGGCAGGAACTATGGCTACACCTTC. Protein sequence: CSARGQGRNYGYTF.

The rearrangement joins TRBV10-3 to TRBJ1-3, with a tentative D call TRBD1 (5 bases). The CDR3 is 15 residues long. Germline-derived CDR1 and CDR2 are ENHRY and SYGVKD. V was shortened by 3 bases and J by 4 bases, with 13 bases between the two germline ends. The CDR3 loop reads CAISDWGAGGNTIYF. In DNA form, the CDR3 reads TGTGCCATCAGTGACTGGGGCGCGGGAGGAAACACCATATATTTT.

Note on this clonotype: Germline is not matched at one junction end, which may reflect a read error. The gene calls are TRBV10-3 and TRBJ2-5, with D perhaps given as TRBD1 or TRBD2 (6 bases each). CDR1 is ENHRY and CDR2 is SYGVKD in the germline V gene. The CDR3 is 14 amino acids. The CDR3 here is CATSSGQLQETQYF. In DNA form, the CDR3 reads TGTGCCACCAGTAGCGGACAGCTTCAAGAGACCCAGTACTTC.

The chain joins TRBV20-1 to TRBJ1-6; the match to TRBD1 covers 7 bases. Germline V lookup: CDR1 DFQATT, CDR2 SNEGSKA (reference sequence). J lost 18 bases, V lost 6 bases, and 17 bases had no gene match. There are 13 residues in the CDR3. CDR3 sequence reads: CSAPRQGPDAPHF. In DNA form, the CDR3 reads TGCAGTGCACCCAGACAGGGACCAGACGCCCCCCACTTT.

The chain links TRBV14 to TRBJ1-4; 7 bases align to TRBD1. J lost 0 bases, V lost 0 bases, and 13 bases had no gene match. Germline CDR1 is SGHDN and CDR2 is FVKESK. The CDR3 contains 20 residues. For the CDR3, the DNA is TGTGCCAGCAGCCAAGAGATCGGGGGACAGAGCACTGCAACTAATGAAAAACTGTTTTTT. It codes for CASSQEIGGQSTATNEKLFF.

The rearrangement links TRBV20-1 to TRBJ2-2; no definite D call. The V end was cut by 7 bases, the J end by 0 bases, with 9 bases between. Germline V gene sequence: CDR1 DFQATT, CDR2 SNEGSKA (reference sequence). The CDR3 loop spans 13 amino acids. The CDR3 sequence is CSVVFANTGELFF. The CDR3 DNA follows: TGCAGTGTAGTCTTTGCGAACACCGGGGAGCTGTTTTTT.

The V and J genes are TRBV3-1 and TRBJ2-3; 10 bases match TRBD1. CDR3 length equals 17 residues. Germline-derived CDR1 and CDR2 are LGHDT and YNNKEL (reference sequence). Germline trimming cut 4 bases from V and 3 bases from J; bases unmatched to any gene: 10. CDR3 region: CASSPTLGQGGTDTQYF. CDR3 DNA sequence: TGTGCCAGCAGCCCCACGCTAGGACAGGGGGGGACAGATACGCAGTATTTT.

The chain uses TRBV20-1 and TRBJ1-5; no definite D call. The ends were cut back, 1 base at V and 0 bases at J, with 16 bases in the middle. Germline-derived CDR1 and CDR2 are DFQATT and SNEGSKA (reference sequence). The CDR3 spans 17 residues. CDR3 region: CSARGQLLGNSNQPQHF. DNA for the CDR3: TGCAGTGCTAGAGGGCAGCTCTTGGGGAATAGCAATCAGCCCCAGCATTTT.

The chain carries TRBV7-9 and TRBJ2-7; D possibly matches TRBD1 or TRBD2 (5 bases each). In germline, CDR1 is SEHNR, CDR2 FQNEAQ (reference sequence). This CDR3 has 14 residues. V was cut by 2 bases and J by 3 bases, with 11 bases left in between. The CDR3 DNA reads TGTGCCAGCAGCTTATGGGACGGAGGCTACGAGCAGTACTTC. Protein: CASSLWDGGYEQYF.

This sequence joins TRBV7-9 and TRBJ1-6; no reliable D call. CDR1 and CDR2 (germline): SEHNR, FQNEAQ (reference sequence). The CDR3 spans 14 residues. The germline V and J ends were trimmed by 6 bases and 5 bases, with 11 bases remaining between them. The CDR3 spells CASRPTANNSPLHF. The DNA for the CDR3 is TGTGCCAGCAGGCCTACAGCCAATAATTCACCCCTCCACTTT.

J is TRBJ2-3 and V is TRBV18; D is unclear. This CDR3 has 13 amino acids. Germline CDR1 reads KGHSH; CDR2 reads LQKENI. The V gene lost 2 bases and the J gene lost 4 bases, with 7 bases spanning the gap. CDR3: CASSPEAADTQYF. The CDR3 nucleotides read TGTGCCAGCTCACCAGAAGCAGCAGATACGCAGTATTTT.

The CDR3 here is CAISETSATDTQYF. CDR3 DNA sequence: TGTGCCATCAGTGAGACTAGTGCAACAGATACGCAGTATTTT. The chain couples TRBV10-3 to TRBJ2-3; tentatively, D is TRBD2 (5 bases). The length of the CDR3 is 14 residues. V was clipped by 2 bases and J by 3 bases, with 9 bases between them. Germline values: CDR1 ENHRY, CDR2 SYGVKD.

The chain couples TRBV12-3 or TRBV12-4 to TRBJ2-7, with D tentatively TRBD1 (5 bases). Trimming removed 4 bases from V and 9 bases from J, with 16 bases in between. The CDR3 is 13 residues long. CDR3 bases: TGTGCCAGCAGTTCGCCAGGGATCGGCGGGCAGTACTTC. It codes for CASSSPGIGGQYF.

The chain is built from TRBV2 and TRBJ2-1, with 12 bases aligning to TRBD2. The CDR3 length is 16 residues. Unmatched junction bases numbered 5, after V lost 4 bases and J lost 4 bases. From germline, CDR1 is SNHLY and CDR2 FYNNEI. The CDR3, as DNA: TGTGCCAGCAGTGCCAGGACTAGCGGGATTTACAATGAGCAGTTCTTC. Its protein is CASSARTSGIYNEQFF.

The chain recombines TRBV6-1 with TRBJ1-4; TRBD1 is a possible D gene (5 bases). CDR1 is MNHNS, CDR2 SASEGT, per germline. This CDR3 is built from 13 residues. Trimming removed 6 bases at V and 4 bases at J, with 9 bases between. This chain's CDR3 is CASSRDFNEKLFF. In DNA form, the CDR3 reads TGTGCCAGCAGCCGGGACTTTAATGAAAAACTGTTTTTT.

The chain has TRBV14 and TRBJ1-1; D may be TRBD1 (5 bases). Trimming pared 0 bases from V and 10 bases from J, leaving 15 bases between. The germline V gene encodes CDR1 SGHDN and CDR2 FVKESK. The CDR3 totals 14 residues. The CDR3 nucleotides are TGTGCCAGCAGCCAAGAACGTGCGGGGGTGAGAGCTTTCTTT. It is translated as CASSQERAGVRAFF. Full variable domain (missing parts from reference TRBV14 and TRBJ1-1): EAGVTQFPSHSVIEKGQTVTLRCDPISGHDNLYWYRRVMGKEIKFLLHFVKESKQDESGMPNNRFLAERTGGTYSTLKVQPAELEDSGVYFCASSQERAGVRAFFGQGTRLTVV.

The table lists this clonotype with many counts. The chain combines TRBV11-3 with TRBJ2-5, with D possibly matching TRBD2 (6 bases). With 5 bases removed from V and 3 bases from J, the gap between germline ends came to 13 bases. This CDR3 is built from 14 residues. The germline gives CDR1 SGHNT, CDR2 YENEEA. This CDR3 is CASSVDGGEETQYF. The CDR3 DNA follows: TGTGCCAGCAGCGTCGACGGGGGTGAAGAGACCCAGTACTTC. Supplemented by reference TRBV11-3 and TRBJ2-5, the full variable domain reads EAGVVQSPRYKIIEKKQPVAFWCNPISGHNTLYWYLQNLGQGPELLIRYENEEAVDDSQLPKDRFSAERLKGVDSTLKIQPAELGDSAVYLCASSVDGGEETQYFGPGTRLLVL.